The next 2 T cell receptor beta chains were all read from a single sample in a study of blood T cell repertoires in COVID-19. Assay: immunoSEQ multiplex PCR; the TCRdb copy retains only in-frame clones and omits some. The sample shows under 90,000 clones, about 88% of them seen only once. Sequencing was carried out using peripheral blood. Receptors originate from a man between 65 and 85 years old with active or convalescent COVID-19.

V and J are TRBV12-3 or TRBV12-4 and TRBJ1-2; D is uncertain. The CDR3 contains 12 residues. V was cut by 10 bases and J by 6 bases, with 15 bases left in between. The CDR3: CAIWRQTHGYTF. As DNA, the CDR3 is TGTGCCATCTGGCGGCAGACCCATGGCTACACCTTC.

This chain uses TRBV6-5 with TRBJ1-2, with D maybe TRBD1 (5 bases). Per the germline V gene, CDR1 is MNHEY and CDR2 is SVGAGI. Trimming removed 6 bases from V and 8 bases from J, with 16 bases in between. This CDR3 contains 13 residues. CDR3 amino acids: CASRNTGVRGYTF. The CDR3 coding sequence is TGTGCCAGCAGGAACACAGGAGTGAGGGGCTACACCTTC.